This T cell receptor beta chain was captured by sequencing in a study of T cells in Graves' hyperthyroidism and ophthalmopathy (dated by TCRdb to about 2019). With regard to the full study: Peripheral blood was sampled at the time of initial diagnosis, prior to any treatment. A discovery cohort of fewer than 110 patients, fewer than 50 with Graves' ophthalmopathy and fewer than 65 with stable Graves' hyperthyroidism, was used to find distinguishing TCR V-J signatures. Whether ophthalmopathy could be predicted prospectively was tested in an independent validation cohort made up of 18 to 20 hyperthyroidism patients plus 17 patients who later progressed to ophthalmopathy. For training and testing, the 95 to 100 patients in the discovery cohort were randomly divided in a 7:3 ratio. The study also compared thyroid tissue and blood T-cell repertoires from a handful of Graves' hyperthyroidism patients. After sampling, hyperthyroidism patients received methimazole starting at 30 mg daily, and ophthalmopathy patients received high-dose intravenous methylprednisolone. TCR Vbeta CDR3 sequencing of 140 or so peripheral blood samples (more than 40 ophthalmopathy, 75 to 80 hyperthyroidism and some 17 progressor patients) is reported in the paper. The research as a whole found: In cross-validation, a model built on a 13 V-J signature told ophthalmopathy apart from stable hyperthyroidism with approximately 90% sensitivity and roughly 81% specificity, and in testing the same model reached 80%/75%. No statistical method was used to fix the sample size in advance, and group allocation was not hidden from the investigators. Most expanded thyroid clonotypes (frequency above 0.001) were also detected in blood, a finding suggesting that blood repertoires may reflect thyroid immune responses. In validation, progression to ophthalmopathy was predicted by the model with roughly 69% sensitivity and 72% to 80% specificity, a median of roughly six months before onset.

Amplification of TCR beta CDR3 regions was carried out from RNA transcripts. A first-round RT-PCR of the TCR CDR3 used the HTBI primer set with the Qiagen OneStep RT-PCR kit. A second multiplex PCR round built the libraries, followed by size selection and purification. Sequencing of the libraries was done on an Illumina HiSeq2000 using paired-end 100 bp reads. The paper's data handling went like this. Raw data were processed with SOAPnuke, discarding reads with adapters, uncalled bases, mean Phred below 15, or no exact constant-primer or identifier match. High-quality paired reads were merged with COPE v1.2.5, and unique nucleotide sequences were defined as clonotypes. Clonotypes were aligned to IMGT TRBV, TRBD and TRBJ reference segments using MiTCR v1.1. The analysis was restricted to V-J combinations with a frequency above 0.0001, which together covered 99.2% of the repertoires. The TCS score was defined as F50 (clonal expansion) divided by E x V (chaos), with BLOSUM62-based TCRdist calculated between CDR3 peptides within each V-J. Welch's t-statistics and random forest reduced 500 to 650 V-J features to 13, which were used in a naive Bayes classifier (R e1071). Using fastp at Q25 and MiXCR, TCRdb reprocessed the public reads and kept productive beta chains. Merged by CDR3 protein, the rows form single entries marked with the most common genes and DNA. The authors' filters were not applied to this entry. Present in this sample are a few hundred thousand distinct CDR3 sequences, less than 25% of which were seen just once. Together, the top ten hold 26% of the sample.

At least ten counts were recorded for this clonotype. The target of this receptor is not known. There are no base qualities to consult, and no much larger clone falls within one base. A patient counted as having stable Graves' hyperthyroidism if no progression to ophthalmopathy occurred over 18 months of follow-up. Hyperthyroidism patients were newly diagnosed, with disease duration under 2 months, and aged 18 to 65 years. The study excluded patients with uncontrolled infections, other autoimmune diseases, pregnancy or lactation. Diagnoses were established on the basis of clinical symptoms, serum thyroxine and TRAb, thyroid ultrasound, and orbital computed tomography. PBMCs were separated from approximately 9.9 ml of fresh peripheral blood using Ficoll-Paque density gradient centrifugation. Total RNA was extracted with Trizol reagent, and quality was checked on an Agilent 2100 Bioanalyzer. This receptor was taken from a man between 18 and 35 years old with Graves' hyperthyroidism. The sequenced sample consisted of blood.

The sequence in DNA is TGTGCCAGCACCGGACACCCACAGAACACTGAAGCTTTCTTT. It codes for CASTGHPQNTEAFF. The V gene is TRBV6-1 and the J gene is TRBJ1-1; TRBD1 is possibly the D segment (5 matching bases). The V end loses 7 bases and the J end loses 1 base, and a stretch of 13 bases separates them. CDR1 MNHNS and CDR2 SASEGT were looked up in the germline V gene. Including cysteine and phenylalanine, the CDR3 has 14 amino acids. Only the CDR3 part of the read is kept: 42 bases, read in frame from the first base.